Listed here is a single T cell receptor beta chain. These data belong to a study of blood T cell repertoires in COVID-19. V shed 5 bases and J shed 8 bases, with 16 bases lying between them. This CDR3 comprises 14 residues. Germline-derived CDR1 and CDR2 are MRHNA and SNTAGT. TCRdb's copy holds only in-frame clones and misses some; the assay was immunoSEQ multiplex PCR. The sample includes 200,000 to 250,000 clones, 65% to 85% of them seen just once. Sequencing input: peripheral blood. The rearrangement links TRBV6-4 to TRBJ2-4; TRBD2 is a possible D gene (7 bases). The receptor's source is a human donor in a cohort sampled during active COVID-19. CDR3 DNA sequence: TGTGCCAGCAGTCGGGGCGGGGGCGGAGACATTCAGTACTTC. This sequence encodes CASSRGGGGDIQYF.